These 18 T cell receptor beta chains were all obtained from the same sample, sequenced in a study of blood T cell repertoires in COVID-19. Only in-frame clones appear in the TCRdb table, and some are missing; sequencing was by immunoSEQ multiplex PCR. Of around 280,000 clones listed, nearly 90% are singletons. Sample: peripheral blood. These receptors all come from a woman between 25 and 40 years old with COVID-19, enrolled during active disease.

The gene calls are TRBV27 and TRBJ2-7; 8 bases match TRBD1. Per the germline V gene, CDR1 is MNHEY and CDR2 is SMNVEV (reference sequence). The J segment lost 4 bases and the V segment lost 7 bases, leaving 6 bases of the junction unmatched. This CDR3 has 13 residues. This CDR3 is CASKPGGFYEQYF. CDR3 DNA sequence: TGTGCCAGCAAACCAGGGGGCTTTTACGAGCAGTACTTC.

The J gene is TRBJ2-7, the V gene TRBV7-2; 9 bases match TRBD2. The CDR3 consists of 15 residues. The V segment lost 6 bases and the J segment 3 bases; nucleotides outside the gene matches: 9. Germline values: CDR1 SGHTA, CDR2 FQGNSA. For the CDR3, the DNA is TGTGCCAGCAGGCTAGGGCTAGCGGGGATCTACGAGCAGTACTTC. Protein product: CASRLGLAGIYEQYF.

This chain uses TRBV10-1 with TRBJ2-1, with D hard to call. This CDR3 contains 12 residues. Trimming shortened V by 4 bases and J by 4 bases, and 5 bases separated the two germline ends. From germline, CDR1 is WNHNN and CDR2 SYGVQD (reference sequence). The CDR3 coding sequence is TGCGCCAGCAGTGGGCAGTACAATGAGCAGTTCTTC. This translates into CASSGQYNEQFF.

The genes are TRBV12-3 or TRBV12-4 and TRBJ2-3; D unclear. The CDR3 has 11 residues. V was pared by 7 bases and J by 4 bases, with 6 bases between. The CDR3 DNA is TGTGCCAGCAAGCGCGCAGATACGCAGTATTTT. Translation: CASKRADTQYF.

The chain employs TRBV13 and TRBJ1-3, with TRBD1 matching over 12 bases. The J segment lost 3 bases and the V segment lost 6 bases, leaving 3 bases of the junction unmatched. The CDR3 is made up of 15 amino acids. From germline, CDR1 is PRHDT and CDR2 FYEKMQ (reference sequence). The DNA for the CDR3 is TGTGCCAGCAGGGGGGACAGGGGGCTTGGAAACACCATATATTTT. Translation gives CASRGDRGLGNTIYF.

J is TRBJ1-4 and V is TRBV19; possibly TRBD1 for D (5 bases). Germline CDR1 is LNHDA and CDR2 is SQIVND (reference sequence). This CDR3 has 13 residues. Deletions cut 3 bases from V and 5 bases from J, with 7 bases between. CDR3 DNA: TGTGCCAGTAGTATGGGGGGGAATGAAAAACTGTTTTTT. Translated, it gives CASSMGGNEKLFF. Together with reference TRBV19 and TRBJ1-4, the CDR3 gives the full variable domain: DGGITQSPKYLFRKEGQNVTLSCEQNLNHDAMYWYRQDPGQGLRLIYYSQIVNDFQKGDIAEGYSVSREKKESFPLTVTSAQKNPTAFYLCASSMGGNEKLFFGSGTQLSVL.

V and J are TRBV19 and TRBJ2-2; 7 nucleotides line up with TRBD1. CDR3 length: 15 amino acids. V shed 8 bases, J shed 3 bases, and the junction held 9 bases outside the gene matches. CDR1 and CDR2 from the germline V gene are LNHDA and SQIVND (reference sequence). CDR3 in DNA: TGTGCCAGTCGGCCCCGGGACAGACACACCGGGGAGCTGTTTTTT. Its protein is CASRPRDRHTGELFF.

The chain links TRBV10-3 to TRBJ2-1; D remains unclear. The length of the CDR3 is 14 residues. Germline CDR1 reads ENHRY; CDR2 reads SYGVKD. V was shortened by 1 base and J by 2 bases, with 6 bases between the two germline ends. The chain's CDR3 is CAISEFSAYNEQFF. The DNA for the CDR3 is TGTGCCATCAGTGAGTTCAGTGCCTACAATGAGCAGTTCTTC.

The chain links TRBV12-3 or TRBV12-4 to TRBJ2-1; no clear D. Trimming stripped 2 bases from V and 9 bases from J, with 8 bases between. The length of the CDR3 is 12 residues. Here the CDR3 DNA reads TGTGCCAGCAGTTTAATTACAACTGAGCAGTTCTTC. It yields the protein CASSLITTEQFF.

The count of this clone is one. Other DNA sequences of this sample code for an identical CDR3. The gene calls are TRBV19 and TRBJ1-1; 8 bases fit TRBD1. Looked up from germline, CDR1 is LNHDA and CDR2 is SQIVND (reference sequence). Unmatched junction bases numbered 4, after V lost 3 bases and J lost 1 base. The CDR3 runs to 15 residues. The CDR3 sequence is CASSIAGGANTEAFF. In DNA form, the CDR3 reads TGTGCCAGTAGTATCGCAGGGGGCGCGAACACTGAAGCTTTCTTT.

This clone was seen just once. J is TRBJ2-3 and V is TRBV3-1 (or the pseudogene TRBV3-2); D is uncertain. Germline V lookup: CDR1 LGHDT, CDR2 YNNKEL (reference sequence). The CDR3 is 13 residues long. V was clipped by 0 bases and J by 4 bases, with 5 bases between them. CDR3 DNA: TGTGCCAGCAGCCAAGAGGCAGCAGATACGCAGTATTTT. Encoded protein: CASSQEAADTQYF.

The chain has TRBV4-1 and TRBJ1-4; weak D call: TRBD1 (6 bases). The CDR3 consists of 16 residues. The ends were cut back, 4 bases at V and 4 bases at J, with 16 bases in the middle. CDR1 and CDR2 (germline): MGHRA, YSYEKL. The CDR3 reads CASSPNRDGINEKLFF. DNA for the CDR3: TGCGCCAGCAGCCCTAACAGGGACGGCATTAATGAAAAACTGTTTTTT.

This chain links TRBV3-1 (or the pseudogene TRBV3-2) with TRBJ2-1; 9 bases align to TRBD2. The trim removed 2 bases at V and 9 bases at J, leaving 5 bases unmatched. Per germline, CDR1 LGHDT and CDR2 YNNKEL (reference sequence). The CDR3 runs to 14 residues. The CDR3 loop is CASSQQPLAGEQFF. CDR3 nucleotide sequence: TGTGCCAGCAGCCAACAACCACTAGCGGGTGAGCAGTTCTTC.

The V call is TRBV5-1, the J call TRBJ1-6; D remains unclear. V was trimmed by 0 bases and J by 0 bases, leaving 10 bases between them. From germline, CDR1 is SGHRS and CDR2 YFSETQ. CDR3 size: 17 residues. The chain's CDR3 is CASSLESESSYNSPLHF. CDR3 DNA sequence: TGCGCCAGCAGCTTGGAGTCGGAGAGCTCCTATAATTCACCCCTCCACTTT. The full variable domain, rest sourced from reference TRBV5-1 and TRBJ1-6, is KAGVTQTPRYLIKTRGQQVTLSCSPISGHRSVSWYQQTPGQGLQFLFEYFSETQRNKGNFPGRFSGRQFSNSRSEMNVSTLELGDSALYLCASSLESESSYNSPLHFGNGTRLTVT.

The CDR3 coding sequence is TGTGCCACCAAAGCGGGCCAAGAGACCCAGTACTTC. Residues: CATKAGQETQYF. The rearrangement links TRBV6-5 to TRBJ2-5; a possible D gene is TRBD2 (6 bases). Per the germline V gene, CDR1 is MNHEY and CDR2 is SVGAGI. The length of the CDR3 is 12 residues. V was clipped by 10 bases and J by 1 base, with 10 bases between them.

This clone was detected only once. The genes are TRBV14 and TRBJ1-2; D gene uncertain. This CDR3 spans 13 amino acids. Germline V gene data show CDR1 as SGHDN and CDR2 as FVKESK. Trimming took off 2 bases at V and 11 bases at J, with 15 bases between the two ends. CDR3 protein: CASSQTLLAKYTF. CDR3 DNA: TGTGCCAGCAGCCAAACCTTACTCGCTAAGTACACCTTC.

The chain combines TRBV19 with TRBJ1-2; no clear D. The CDR3 loop spans 13 amino acids. CDR1 LNHDA and CDR2 SQIVND come from the germline V gene (reference sequence). V was cut by 4 bases and J by 7 bases, with 13 bases left in between. For the CDR3, the DNA is TGTGCCAGTAGTAGTCCGGTGATCGGTGGCTACACCTTC. This encodes CASSSPVIGGYTF.

This clone is a singleton in its sample. The chain joins TRBV15 to TRBJ1-2; weak D call: TRBD1 (5 bases). V was shortened by 0 bases and J by 6 bases, with 8 bases between the two germline ends. CDR1 is LNHNV and CDR2 is YYDKDF in the germline V gene (reference sequence). CDR3 length: 13 amino acids. The CDR3, as DNA: TGTGCCACCAGCAGAGATATAGGGGATGGCTACACCTTC. Its protein product is CATSRDIGDGYTF.